The 5 T cell receptor beta chains reported below all come from one sample, sequenced in a study of CD8+ T cells in alopecia areata. It was cDNA, reverse transcribed from extracted RNA, that served as the sequencing template. Sequencing was performed with immunoSEQ multiplex PCR; in TCRdb, only in-frame clones are kept and a portion is missing. The sample consists of approximately 58,000 clones, around 44% of them appearing once. The source material was NKG2D-low CD8+ T cells sorted from blood. Source of these receptors: a human donor with alopecia areata.

The V gene is TRBV23-1, the J gene TRBJ2-7, with D maybe TRBD2 (5 bases). TRBV23-1 is given ORF status, its function remaining uncertain. Trimming pared 6 bases from V and 1 base from J, leaving 22 bases between. The CDR3 spans 17 residues. CDR3 sequence: CASRLGGSGGLSYEQYF. The CDR3, as DNA: TGCGCCAGCAGACTTGGTGGAAGCGGAGGACTTTCCTACGAGCAGTACTTC.

The CDR3 protein is CAWSFGTTDEKLFF. CDR3 DNA: TGTGCCTGGAGTTTCGGGACTACGGATGAAAAACTGTTTTTT. V usage is TRBV30 and J usage is TRBJ1-4, with D perhaps TRBD1 (5 bases). The germline V gene encodes CDR1 GTSNPN and CDR2 SVGIG (reference sequence). V dropped 2 bases and J dropped 6 bases, with 13 bases sitting between them. The CDR3 covers 14 residues.

This chain connects TRBV11-3 to TRBJ2-7; TRBD1 matches 7 bases. V shed 6 bases, J shed 9 bases, and the junction held 17 bases outside the gene matches. The CDR3 runs 15 residues. Looked up from germline, CDR1 is SGHNT and CDR2 is YENEEA. CDR3 loop: CASSAGGPGQIVQYF. The CDR3 region has the DNA TGTGCCAGCAGTGCCGGCGGTCCGGGACAGATAGTGCAGTACTTC.

The rearrangement uses TRBV30 and TRBJ2-1; D is ambiguous. This CDR3 region has 12 residues. Trimming pared 1 base from V and 7 bases from J, leaving 8 bases between. CDR1 is GTSNPN and CDR2 is SVGIG in the germline V gene (reference sequence). The chain's CDR3 is CAWSGRKNEQFF. The CDR3 nucleotides read TGTGCCTGGAGTGGCCGCAAAAATGAGCAGTTCTTC.

V usage is TRBV18 and J usage is TRBJ2-1; possible D gene TRBD1, 6 bases. Looked up from germline, CDR1 is KGHSH and CDR2 is LQKENI. V was trimmed by 4 bases and J by 7 bases, leaving 26 bases between them. This CDR3 is 18 amino acids long. The DNA for the CDR3 is TGTGCCAGCTCACACCAGTCTGGTCCTGGGGGCGCGAGGAATGAGCAGTTCTTC. Encoded protein: CASSHQSGPGGARNEQFF. The variable domain in full, with the rest retrieved from reference TRBV18 and TRBJ2-1, is NAGVMQNPRHLVRRRGQEARLRCSPMKGHSHVYWYRQLPEEGLKFMVYLQKENIIDESGMPKERFSAEFPKEGPSILRIQQVVRGDSAAYFCASSHQSGPGGARNEQFFGPGTRLTVL.